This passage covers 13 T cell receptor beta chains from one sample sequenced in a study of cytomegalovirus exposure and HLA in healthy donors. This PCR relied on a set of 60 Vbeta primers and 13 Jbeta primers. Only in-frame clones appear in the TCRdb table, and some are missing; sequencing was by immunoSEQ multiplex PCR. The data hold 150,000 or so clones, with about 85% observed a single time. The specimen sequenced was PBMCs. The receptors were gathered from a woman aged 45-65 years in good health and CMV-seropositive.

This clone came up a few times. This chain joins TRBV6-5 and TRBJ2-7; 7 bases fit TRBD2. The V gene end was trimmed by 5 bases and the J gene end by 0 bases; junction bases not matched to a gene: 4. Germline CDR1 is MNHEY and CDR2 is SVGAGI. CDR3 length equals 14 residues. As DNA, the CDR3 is TGTGCCAGCAGTACCCGGGACTACTCCTACGAGCAGTACTTC. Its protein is CASSTRDYSYEQYF.

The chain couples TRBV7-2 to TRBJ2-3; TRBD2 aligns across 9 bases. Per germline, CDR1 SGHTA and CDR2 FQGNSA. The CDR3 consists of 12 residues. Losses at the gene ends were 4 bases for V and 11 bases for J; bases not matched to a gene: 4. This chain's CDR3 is CASSSLAGRQYF. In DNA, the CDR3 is TGTGCCAGCAGCTCCCTAGCGGGGCGGCAGTATTTT.

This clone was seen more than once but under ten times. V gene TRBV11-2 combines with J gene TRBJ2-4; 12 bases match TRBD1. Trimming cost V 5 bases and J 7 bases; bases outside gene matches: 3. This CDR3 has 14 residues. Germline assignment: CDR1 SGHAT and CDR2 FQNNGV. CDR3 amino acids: CASSRDRGQNIQYF. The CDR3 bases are TGTGCCAGCAGCCGGGACAGGGGGCAGAACATTCAGTACTTC.

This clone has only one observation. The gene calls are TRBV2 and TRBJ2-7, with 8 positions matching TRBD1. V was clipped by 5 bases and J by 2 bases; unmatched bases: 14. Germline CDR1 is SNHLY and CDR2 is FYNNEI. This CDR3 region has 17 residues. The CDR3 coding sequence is TGTGCCAGCAGTTTCAACACCGGGACAGGTAATCCCTACGAGCAGTACTTC. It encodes CASSFNTGTGNPYEQYF.

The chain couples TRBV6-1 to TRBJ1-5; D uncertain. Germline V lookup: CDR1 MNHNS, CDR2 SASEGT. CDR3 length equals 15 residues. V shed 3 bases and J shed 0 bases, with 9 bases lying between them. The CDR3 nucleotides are TGTGCCAGCAGTGAGTGGAGAAATAGCAATCAGCCCCAGCATTTT. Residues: CASSEWRNSNQPQHF.

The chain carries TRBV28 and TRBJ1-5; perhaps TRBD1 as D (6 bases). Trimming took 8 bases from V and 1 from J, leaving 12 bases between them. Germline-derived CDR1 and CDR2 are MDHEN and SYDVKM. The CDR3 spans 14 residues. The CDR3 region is CASCSGESNQPQHF. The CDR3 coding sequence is TGTGCCAGCTGCTCAGGGGAGAGCAATCAGCCCCAGCATTTT.

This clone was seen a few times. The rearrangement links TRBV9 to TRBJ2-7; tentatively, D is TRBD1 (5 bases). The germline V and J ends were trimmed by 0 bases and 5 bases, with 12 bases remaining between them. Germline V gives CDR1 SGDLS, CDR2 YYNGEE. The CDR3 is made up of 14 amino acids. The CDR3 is CASSVGTLPHEQYF. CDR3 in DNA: TGTGCCAGCAGCGTAGGGACATTACCCCACGAGCAGTACTTC.

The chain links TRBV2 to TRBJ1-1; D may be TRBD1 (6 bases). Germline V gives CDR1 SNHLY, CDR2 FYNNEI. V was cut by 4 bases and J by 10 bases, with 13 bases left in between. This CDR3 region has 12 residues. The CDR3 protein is CASSAGEYGAFF. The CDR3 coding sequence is TGTGCCAGCAGTGCAGGGGAATACGGAGCTTTCTTT.

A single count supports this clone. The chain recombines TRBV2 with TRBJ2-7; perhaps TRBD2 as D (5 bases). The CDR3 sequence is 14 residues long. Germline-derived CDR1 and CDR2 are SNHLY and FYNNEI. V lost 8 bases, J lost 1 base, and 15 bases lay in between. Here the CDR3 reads CASDAGLPSYEQYF. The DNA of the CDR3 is TGTGCCAGCGACGCTGGACTCCCTTCCTACGAGCAGTACTTC.

CDR3 nucleotides: TGTGCCAGCAGTGAATTCAGCGGGGGCTATGAGCAGTTCTTC. Its protein is CASSEFSGGYEQFF. The chain carries TRBV6-4 and TRBJ2-1, with 8 bases matching TRBD2. The junction had 6 bases not matched to a gene; V was cut back by 3 bases and J by 8 bases. Germline V gene data show CDR1 as MRHNA and CDR2 as SNTAGT. The CDR3 extends over 14 amino acids.

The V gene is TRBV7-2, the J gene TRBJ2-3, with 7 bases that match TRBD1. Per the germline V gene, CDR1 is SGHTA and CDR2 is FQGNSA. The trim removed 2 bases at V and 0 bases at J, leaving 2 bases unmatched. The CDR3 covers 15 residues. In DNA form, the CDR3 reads TGTGCCAGCAGCTTATCGGGACAGAGCACAGATACGCAGTATTTT. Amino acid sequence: CASSLSGQSTDTQYF.

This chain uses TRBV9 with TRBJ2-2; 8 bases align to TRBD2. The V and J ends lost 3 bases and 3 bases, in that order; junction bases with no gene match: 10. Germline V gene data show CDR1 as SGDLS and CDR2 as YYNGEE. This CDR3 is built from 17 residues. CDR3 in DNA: TGTGCCAGCAGCGAGGACTCACTAGCGGAGTACACCGGGGAGCTGTTTTTT. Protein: CASSEDSLAEYTGELFF.

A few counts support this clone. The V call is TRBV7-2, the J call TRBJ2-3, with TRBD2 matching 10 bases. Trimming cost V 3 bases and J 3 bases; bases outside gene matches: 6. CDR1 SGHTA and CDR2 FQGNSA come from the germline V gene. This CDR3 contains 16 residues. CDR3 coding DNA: TGTGCCAGCAGCTTTAGCGGGGGGCTCGGGACAGATACGCAGTATTTT. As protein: CASSFSGGLGTDTQYF.